This is a list of T cell receptor beta chains from one sample in a study of T cells in localized non-small cell lung cancer. Generated by immunoSEQ multiplex PCR, the TCRdb table keeps only in-frame clones and is missing some. The sample lists just over 20,000 clones; roughly 84% were seen once. The sequencing used PBMCs, collected before any cancer treatment. These receptors were collected from a woman aged 40 to 75 with stage II squamous cell lung carcinoma. Both conserved end residues are part of each CDR3. A D gene is named only where the DNA matches it firmly. The listing skips clone size in some rows; elsewhere it reads once, few, many or a size class.

15	-	TRBV5-1	TRBJ1-2	-	CASSLGPDLNYGYTF	TGCGCCAGCAGCTTGGGCCCCGACCTTAACTATGGCTACACCTTC
12	TRBD1	TRBV29-1	TRBJ2-1	-	CSVAQGVGEQFF	TGCAGCGTTGCCCAGGGGGTGGGTGAGCAGTTCTTC
16	TRBD2	TRBV5-1	TRBJ2-3	-	CASSDGTSGSTDTQYF	TGCGCCAGCAGCGACGGGACTAGCGGAAGTACAGATACGCAGTATTTT
14	-	TRBV6-1	TRBJ1-4	-	CASSRIFSNEKLFF	TGTGCCAGCAGTAGAATCTTCTCTAATGAAAAACTGTTTTTT
15	-	TRBV2	TRBJ1-4	-	CASSEWMGTNEKLFF	TGTGCCAGCAGCGAATGGATGGGTACTAATGAAAAACTGTTTTTT
15	-	TRBV7-8	TRBJ2-1	once	CASSLGLNSYNEQFF	TGTGCCAGCAGCTTAGGCTTAAACTCCTACAATGAGCAGTTCTTC
14	-	TRBV7-6	TRBJ2-1	-	CASSLGQLSNEQFF	TGTGCCAGCAGCTTAGGGCAGTTGAGCAATGAGCAGTTCTTC
15	-	TRBV7-2	TRBJ2-7	once	CASSLVSTELFEQYF	TGTGCCAGCAGCTTAGTCTCCACAGAATTATTTGAGCAGTACTTC
17	-	TRBV23-1	TRBJ1-5	-	CASSQSFGPYSNQPQHF	TGCGCCAGCAGTCAATCGTTCGGGCCCTATAGCAATCAGCCCCAGCATTTT
13	-	TRBV27	TRBJ1-2	-	CASSLRVGYGYTF	TGTGCCAGCAGCCTCCGGGTGGGCTATGGCTACACCTTC
15	TRBD2	TRBV25-1	TRBJ2-7	-	CASSEDSGRGYEQYF	TGTGCCAGCAGTGAAGACAGCGGGAGGGGCTACGAGCAGTACTTC
13	-	TRBV28	TRBJ1-5	-	CASRISGSQPQHF	TGTGCCAGCAGGATAAGCGGTTCTCAGCCCCAGCATTTT
14	-	TRBV18	TRBJ1-1	-	CASSPGHSNTEAFF	TGTGCCAGCTCACCAGGACACTCGAACACTGAAGCTTTCTTT
15	-	TRBV6-1	TRBJ2-6	-	CASSEDRSGANVLTF	TGTGCCAGCAGTGAAGACCGCTCTGGGGCCAACGTCCTGACTTTC
16	TRBD2	TRBV6-4	TRBJ2-2	-	CASSPIAGSNTGELFF	TGTGCCAGCAGCCCTATAGCGGGGTCGAACACCGGGGAGCTGTTTTTT
18	TRBD2	TRBV5-1	TRBJ2-1	-	CASSFDKTSGSSYNEQFF	TGCGCCAGCAGCTTCGACAAAACTAGCGGAAGCTCCTACAATGAGCAGTTCTTC
15	-	TRBV7-9	TRBJ1-1	few	CASSWGGPLNTEAFF	TGTGCCAGCAGCTGGGGCGGGCCGCTGAACACTGAAGCTTTCTTT
20	TRBD2	TRBV4-2	TRBJ2-1	-	CASSQGGGRDYSSSYNEQFF	TGTGCCAGCAGCCAAGGGGGGGGTCGGGACTACTCCAGCTCCTACAATGAGCAGTTCTTC
13	-	TRBV5-6	TRBJ1-1	-	CASSLTDRIEAFF	TGTGCCAGCAGCTTAACAGACAGGATCGAAGCTTTCTTT
17	-	TRBV28	TRBJ2-7	once	CASSLVGRGSSAYEQYF	TGTGCCAGCAGTTTAGTAGGGCGTGGGAGTTCGGCCTACGAGCAGTACTTC
16	TRBD1	TRBV4-2	TRBJ2-3	-	CASSQDWGQGADTQYF	TGTGCCAGCAGCCAAGATTGGGGACAGGGGGCAGATACGCAGTATTTT
18	TRBD2	TRBV4-2	TRBJ2-1	-	CASSQAPTSEGGHNEQFF	TGTGCCAGCAGCCAAGCCCCGACTAGCGAGGGGGGTCACAATGAGCAGTTCTTC
13	TRBD2	TRBV6-6	TRBJ2-7	once	CASTRLAYYEQYF	TGTGCCAGCACCCGACTAGCGTATTACGAGCAGTACTTC
15	-	TRBV18	TRBJ1-4	-	CASSPFRGPNEKLFF	TGTGCCAGCTCACCGTTCAGGGGACCTAATGAAAAACTGTTTTTT
16	-	TRBV18	TRBJ2-6	-	CASSPPQVSGANVLTF	TGTGCCAGCTCACCACCCCAGGTCTCTGGGGCCAACGTCCTGACTTTC
15	TRBD2	TRBV28	TRBJ2-5	-	CASSLGLSYQETQYF	TGTGCCAGCAGCCTGGGACTATCGTACCAAGAGACCCAGTACTTC
13	TRBD1	TRBV11-2	TRBJ2-7	-	CASGQGASYEQYF	TGTGCCAGCGGACAGGGGGCCTCCTACGAGCAGTACTTC
15	TRBD1	TRBV10-2	TRBJ2-7	-	CASRARTGGAYEQYF	TGCGCCAGCAGGGCAAGGACAGGGGGGGCCTACGAGCAGTACTTC
14	-	TRBV4-1	TRBJ2-1	-	CASRGLGGRNEQFF	TGCGCCAGCAGGGGACTTGGGGGTAGAAATGAGCAGTTCTTC
11	TRBD1	TRBV19	TRBJ1-1	-	CASRTGAEAFF	TGTGCCAGTAGAACAGGGGCCGAAGCTTTCTTT
16	TRBD2	TRBV14	TRBJ2-7	-	CASTPAGSGIINEQYF	TGCGCTAGCACCCCGGCAGGTAGCGGGATTATCAACGAGCAGTACTTC